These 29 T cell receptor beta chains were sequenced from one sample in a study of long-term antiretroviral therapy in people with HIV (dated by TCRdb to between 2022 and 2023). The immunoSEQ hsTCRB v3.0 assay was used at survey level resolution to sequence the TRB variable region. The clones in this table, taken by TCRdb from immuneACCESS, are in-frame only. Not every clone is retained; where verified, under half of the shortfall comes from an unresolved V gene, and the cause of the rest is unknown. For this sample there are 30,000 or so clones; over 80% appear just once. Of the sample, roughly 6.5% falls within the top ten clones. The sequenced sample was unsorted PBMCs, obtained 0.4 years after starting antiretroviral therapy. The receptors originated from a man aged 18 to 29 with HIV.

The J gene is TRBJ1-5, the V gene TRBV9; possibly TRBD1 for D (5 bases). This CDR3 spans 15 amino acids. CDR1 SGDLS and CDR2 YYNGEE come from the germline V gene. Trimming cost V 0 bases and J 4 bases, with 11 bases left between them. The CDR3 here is CASSVEPWGNQPQHF. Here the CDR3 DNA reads TGTGCCAGCAGCGTAGAGCCGTGGGGGAATCAGCCCCAGCATTTT.

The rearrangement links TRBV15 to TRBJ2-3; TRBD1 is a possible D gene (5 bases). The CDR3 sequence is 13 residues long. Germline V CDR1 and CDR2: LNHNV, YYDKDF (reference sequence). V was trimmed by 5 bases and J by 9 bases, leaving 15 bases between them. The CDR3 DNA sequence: TGTGCCACCAGCGACGGATGGGGCCAAACGCAGTATTTT. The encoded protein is CATSDGWGQTQYF.

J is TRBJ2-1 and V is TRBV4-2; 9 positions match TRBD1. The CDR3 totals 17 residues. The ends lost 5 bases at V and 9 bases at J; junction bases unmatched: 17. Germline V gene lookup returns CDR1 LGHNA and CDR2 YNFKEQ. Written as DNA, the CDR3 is TGTGCCAGCAGCACGCAGGGGACAGGGATGGTTTTGACTGAGCAGTTCTTC. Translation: CASSTQGTGMVLTEQFF.

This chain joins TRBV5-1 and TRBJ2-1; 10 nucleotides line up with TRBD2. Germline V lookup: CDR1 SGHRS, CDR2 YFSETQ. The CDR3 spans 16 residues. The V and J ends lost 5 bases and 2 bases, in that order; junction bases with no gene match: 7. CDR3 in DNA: TGCGCCAGCAGTTTAGCGGGGGGAGACACCTACAATGAGCAGTTCTTC. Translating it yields CASSLAGGDTYNEQFF.

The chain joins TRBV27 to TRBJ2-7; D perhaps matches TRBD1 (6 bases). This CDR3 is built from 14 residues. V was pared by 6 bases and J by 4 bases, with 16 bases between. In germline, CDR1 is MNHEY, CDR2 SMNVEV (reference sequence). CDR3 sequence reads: CASSGENRAYEQYF. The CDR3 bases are TGTGCCAGCAGCGGGGAAAACAGGGCTTACGAGCAGTACTTC.

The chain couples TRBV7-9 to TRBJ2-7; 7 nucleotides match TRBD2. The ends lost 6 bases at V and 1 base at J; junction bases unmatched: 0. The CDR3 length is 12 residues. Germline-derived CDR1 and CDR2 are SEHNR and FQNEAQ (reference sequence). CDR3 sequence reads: CASRGGSYEQYF. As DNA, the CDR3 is TGTGCCAGCAGGGGAGGGTCCTACGAGCAGTACTTC.

The CDR3 region is CASTPGQGAYEQYF. The CDR3 DNA sequence: TGTGCCAGTACCCCGGGACAGGGGGCCTACGAGCAGTACTTC. The genes are TRBV19 and TRBJ2-7; TRBD1 aligns across 11 bases. Germline-derived CDR1 and CDR2 are LNHDA and SQIVND (reference sequence). The J segment lost 2 bases and the V segment lost 7 bases, leaving 4 bases of the junction unmatched. The CDR3 consists of 14 residues.

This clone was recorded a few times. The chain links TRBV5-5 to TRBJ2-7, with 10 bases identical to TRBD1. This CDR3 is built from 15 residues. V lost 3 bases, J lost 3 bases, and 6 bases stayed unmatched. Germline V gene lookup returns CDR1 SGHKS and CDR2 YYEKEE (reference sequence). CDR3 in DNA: TGTGCCAGCAGCTGGTCTGGGACAGGGGACTACGAGCAGTACTTC. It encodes CASSWSGTGDYEQYF.

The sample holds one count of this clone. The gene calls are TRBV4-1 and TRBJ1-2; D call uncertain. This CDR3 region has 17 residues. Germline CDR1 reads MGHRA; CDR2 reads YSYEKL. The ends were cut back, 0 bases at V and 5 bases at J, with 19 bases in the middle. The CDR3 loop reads CASSQDSFPEQTYGYTF. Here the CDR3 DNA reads TGCGCCAGCAGCCAAGATTCATTTCCGGAACAGACATATGGCTACACCTTC.

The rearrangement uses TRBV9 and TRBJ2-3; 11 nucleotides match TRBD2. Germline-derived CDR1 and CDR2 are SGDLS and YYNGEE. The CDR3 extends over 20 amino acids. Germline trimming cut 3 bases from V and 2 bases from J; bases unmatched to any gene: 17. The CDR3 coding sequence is TGTGCCAGCAGCGCCCCTCGTAATGAATATAGCGGGGGGGCCACAGATACGCAGTATTTT. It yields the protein CASSAPRNEYSGGATDTQYF.

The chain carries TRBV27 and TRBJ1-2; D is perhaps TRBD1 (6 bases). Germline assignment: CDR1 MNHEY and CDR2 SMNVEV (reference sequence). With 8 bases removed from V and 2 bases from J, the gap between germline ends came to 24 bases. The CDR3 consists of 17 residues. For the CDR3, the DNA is TGTGCCAGCGGCTCGATTCTACAGGGCAGAGGGAACTATGGCTACACCTTC. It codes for CASGSILQGRGNYGYTF.

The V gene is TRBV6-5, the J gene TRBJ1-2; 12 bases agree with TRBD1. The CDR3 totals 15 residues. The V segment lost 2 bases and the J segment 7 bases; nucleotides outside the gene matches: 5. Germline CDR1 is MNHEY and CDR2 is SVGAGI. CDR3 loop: CASSYTGQGAVGYTF. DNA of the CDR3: TGTGCCAGCAGTTACACGGGACAGGGGGCGGTTGGCTACACCTTC.

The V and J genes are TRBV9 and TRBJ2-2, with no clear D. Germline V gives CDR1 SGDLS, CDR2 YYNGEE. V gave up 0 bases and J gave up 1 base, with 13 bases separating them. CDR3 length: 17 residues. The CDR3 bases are TGTGCCAGCAGCGTAGAGTTCTATTCTTGGAACACCGGGGAGCTGTTTTTT. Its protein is CASSVEFYSWNTGELFF.

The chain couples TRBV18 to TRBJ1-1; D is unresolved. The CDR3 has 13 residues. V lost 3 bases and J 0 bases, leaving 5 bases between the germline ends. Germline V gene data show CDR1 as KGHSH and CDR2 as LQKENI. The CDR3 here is CASSPAMNTEAFF. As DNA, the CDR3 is TGTGCCAGCTCACCGGCTATGAACACTGAAGCTTTCTTT.

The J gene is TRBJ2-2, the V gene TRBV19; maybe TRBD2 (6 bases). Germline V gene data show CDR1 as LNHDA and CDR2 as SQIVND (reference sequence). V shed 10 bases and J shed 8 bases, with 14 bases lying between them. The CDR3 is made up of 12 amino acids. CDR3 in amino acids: CAIKTGGGELFF. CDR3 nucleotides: TGTGCCATCAAAACAGGAGGGGGGGAGCTGTTTTTT.

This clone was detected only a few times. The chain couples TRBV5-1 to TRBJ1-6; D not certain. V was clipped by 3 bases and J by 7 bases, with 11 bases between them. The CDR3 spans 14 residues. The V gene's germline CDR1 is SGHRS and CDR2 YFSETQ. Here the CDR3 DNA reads TGCGCCAGCAGCTCACTAAGACCGAATTCACCCCTCCACTTT. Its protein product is CASSSLRPNSPLHF.

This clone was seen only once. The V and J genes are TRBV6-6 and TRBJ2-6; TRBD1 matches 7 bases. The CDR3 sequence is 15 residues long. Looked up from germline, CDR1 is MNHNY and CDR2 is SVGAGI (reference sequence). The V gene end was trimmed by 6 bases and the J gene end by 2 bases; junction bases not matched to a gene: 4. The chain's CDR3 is CASRGQMTGANVLTF. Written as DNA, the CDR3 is TGTGCCAGCAGGGGACAGATGACTGGGGCCAACGTCCTGACTTTC.

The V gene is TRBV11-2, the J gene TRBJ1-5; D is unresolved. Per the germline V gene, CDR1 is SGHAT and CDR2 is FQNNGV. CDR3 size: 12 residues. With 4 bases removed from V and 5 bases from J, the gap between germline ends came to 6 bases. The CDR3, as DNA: TGTGCCAGCAGCTCTCGTGATCAGCCCCAGCATTTT. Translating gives CASSSRDQPQHF.

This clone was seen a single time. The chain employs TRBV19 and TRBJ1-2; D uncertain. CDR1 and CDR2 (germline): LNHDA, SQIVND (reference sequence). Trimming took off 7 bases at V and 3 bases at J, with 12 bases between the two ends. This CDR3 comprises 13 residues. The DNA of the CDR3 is TGTGCCAGTACCCCCACGTGGGACTATGGCTACACCTTC. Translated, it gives CASTPTWDYGYTF.

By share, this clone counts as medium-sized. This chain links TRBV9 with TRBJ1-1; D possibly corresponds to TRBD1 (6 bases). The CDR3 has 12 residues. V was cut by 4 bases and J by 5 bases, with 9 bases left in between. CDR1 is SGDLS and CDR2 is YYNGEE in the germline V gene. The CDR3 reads CASSRGGTEAFF. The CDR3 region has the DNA TGTGCCAGCAGCAGGGGGGGGACTGAAGCTTTCTTT. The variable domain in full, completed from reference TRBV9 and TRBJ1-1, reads DSGVTQTPKHLITATGQRVTLRCSPRSGDLSVYWYQQSLDQGLQFLIQYYNGEERAKGNILERFSAQQFPDLHSELNLSSLELGDSALYFCASSRGGTEAFFGQGTRLTVV.

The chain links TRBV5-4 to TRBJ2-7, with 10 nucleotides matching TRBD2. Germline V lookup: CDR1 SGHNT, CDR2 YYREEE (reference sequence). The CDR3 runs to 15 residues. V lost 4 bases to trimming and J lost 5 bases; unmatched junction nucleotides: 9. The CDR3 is CASSAPVAGGHEQYF. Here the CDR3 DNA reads TGTGCCAGCAGCGCCCCGGTAGCGGGAGGCCACGAGCAGTACTTC.

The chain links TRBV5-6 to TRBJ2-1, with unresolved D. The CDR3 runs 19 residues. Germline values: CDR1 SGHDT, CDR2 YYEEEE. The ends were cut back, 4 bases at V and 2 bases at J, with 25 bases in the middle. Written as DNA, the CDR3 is TGTGCCAGCAGCGCCAAACAGTATCAACCTCTTGGGGCCTACAATGAGCAGTTCTTC. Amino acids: CASSAKQYQPLGAYNEQFF.

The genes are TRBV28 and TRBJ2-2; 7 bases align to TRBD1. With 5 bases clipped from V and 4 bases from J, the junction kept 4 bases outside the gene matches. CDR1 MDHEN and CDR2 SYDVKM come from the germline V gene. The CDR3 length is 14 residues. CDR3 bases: TGTGCCAGCAGTATGCAGGGGGTCACCGGGGAGCTGTTTTTT. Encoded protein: CASSMQGVTGELFF.

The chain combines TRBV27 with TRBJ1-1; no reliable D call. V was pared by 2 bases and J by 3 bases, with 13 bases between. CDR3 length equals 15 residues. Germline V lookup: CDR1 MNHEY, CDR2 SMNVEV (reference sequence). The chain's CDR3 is CASSLMLARDTEAFF. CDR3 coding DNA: TGTGCCAGCAGTTTAATGTTGGCTCGGGACACTGAAGCTTTCTTT.

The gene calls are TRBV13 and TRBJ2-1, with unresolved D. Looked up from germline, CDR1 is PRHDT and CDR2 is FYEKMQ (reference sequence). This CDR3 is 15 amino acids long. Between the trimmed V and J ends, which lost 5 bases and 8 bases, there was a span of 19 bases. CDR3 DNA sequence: TGTGCCAGCAGCACTAAACTGGACGGTGCCCATGAGCAGTTCTTC. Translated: CASSTKLDGAHEQFF. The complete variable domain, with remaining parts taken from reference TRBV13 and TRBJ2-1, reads AAGVIQSPRHLIKEKRETATLKCYPIPRHDTVYWYQQGPGQDPQFLISFYEKMQSDKGSIPDRFSAQQFSDYHSELNMSSLELGDSALYFCASSTKLDGAHEQFFGPGTRLTVL.

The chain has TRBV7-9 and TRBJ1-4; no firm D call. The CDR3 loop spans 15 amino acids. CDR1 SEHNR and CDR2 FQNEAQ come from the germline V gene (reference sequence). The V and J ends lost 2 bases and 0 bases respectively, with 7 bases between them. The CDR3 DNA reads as TGTGCCAGCAGCTTACCGAGTACAACTAATGAAAAACTGTTTTTT. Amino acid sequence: CASSLPSTTNEKLFF.

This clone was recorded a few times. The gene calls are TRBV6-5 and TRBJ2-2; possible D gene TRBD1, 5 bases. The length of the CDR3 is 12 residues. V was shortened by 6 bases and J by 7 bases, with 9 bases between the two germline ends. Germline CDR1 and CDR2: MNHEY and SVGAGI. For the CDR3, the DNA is TGTGCCAGCAGGGCAGGGAACGGGGAGCTGTTTTTT. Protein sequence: CASRAGNGELFF.

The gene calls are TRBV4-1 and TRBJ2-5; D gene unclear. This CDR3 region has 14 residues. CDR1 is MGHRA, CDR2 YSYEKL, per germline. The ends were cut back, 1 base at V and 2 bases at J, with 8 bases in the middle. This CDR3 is CASSQVEVQETQYF. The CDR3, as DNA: TGCGCCAGCAGCCAAGTGGAAGTACAAGAGACCCAGTACTTC.

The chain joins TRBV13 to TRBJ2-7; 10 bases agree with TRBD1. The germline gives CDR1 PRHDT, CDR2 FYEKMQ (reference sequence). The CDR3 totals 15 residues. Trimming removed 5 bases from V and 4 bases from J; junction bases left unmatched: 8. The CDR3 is CASSPTGQGRYEQYF. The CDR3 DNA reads TGTGCCAGCAGCCCTACGGGACAGGGGAGGTACGAGCAGTACTTC.